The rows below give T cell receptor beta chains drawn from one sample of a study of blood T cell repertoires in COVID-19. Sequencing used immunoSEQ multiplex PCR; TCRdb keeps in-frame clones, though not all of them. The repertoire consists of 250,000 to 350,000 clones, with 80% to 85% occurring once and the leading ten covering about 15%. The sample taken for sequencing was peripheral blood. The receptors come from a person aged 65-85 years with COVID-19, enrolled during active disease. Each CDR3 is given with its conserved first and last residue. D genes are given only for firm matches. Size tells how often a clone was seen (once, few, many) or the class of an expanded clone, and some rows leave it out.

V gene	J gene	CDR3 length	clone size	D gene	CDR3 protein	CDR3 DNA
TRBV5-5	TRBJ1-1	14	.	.	CASSPIYGGTEAFF	TGTGCCAGCAGCCCGATATACGGGGGCACTGAAGCTTTCTTT
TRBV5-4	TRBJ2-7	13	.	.	CASSLAPAREQYF	TGTGCCAGCAGCTTAGCACCCGCGCGCGAGCAGTACTTC
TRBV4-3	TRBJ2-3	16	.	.	CASSQQRDVRTDTQYF	TGCGCCAGCAGCCAACAACGGGATGTCCGCACAGATACGCAGTATTTT
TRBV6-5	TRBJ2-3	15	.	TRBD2	CASSTGTSWTDTQYF	TGTGCCAGCAGCACCGGGACTAGCTGGACAGATACGCAGTATTTT
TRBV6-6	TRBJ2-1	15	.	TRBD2	CASSWGGSSYNEQFF	TGTGCCAGCAGCTGGGGGGGGAGCTCCTACAATGAGCAGTTCTTC
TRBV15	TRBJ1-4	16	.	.	CATSRGVKGPNEKLFF	TGTGCCACCAGCAGAGGGGTTAAGGGGCCAAATGAAAAACTGTTTTTT
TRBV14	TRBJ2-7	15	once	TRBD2	CASSQDMVAGDQQYF	TGTGCCAGCAGCCAAGATATGGTGGCGGGGGACCAGCAGTACTTC
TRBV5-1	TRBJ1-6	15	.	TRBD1	CASSLPQTGDSPLHF	TGCGCCAGCAGCTTGCCCCAGACAGGGGATTCACCCCTCCACTTT
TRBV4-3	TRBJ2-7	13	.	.	CASSQEPSYEQYF	TGCGCCAGCAGCCAAGAACCTAGCTACGAGCAGTACTTC
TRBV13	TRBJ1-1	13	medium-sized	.	CASSSSVNTEAFF	TGTGCCAGCAGCTCGTCAGTGAACACTGAAGCTTTCTTT
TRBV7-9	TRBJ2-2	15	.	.	CASSLLIGGYGELFF	TGTGCCAGCAGCTTACTGATAGGGGGATACGGGGAGCTGTTTTTT
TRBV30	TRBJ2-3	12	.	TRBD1	CAWSARQGKEYF	TGTGCCTGGAGTGCGCGACAGGGGAAGGAGTATTTT
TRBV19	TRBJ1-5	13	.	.	CASSIDRGASQHF	TGTGCCAGTAGTATAGATCGTGGAGCCTCACAGCATTTT
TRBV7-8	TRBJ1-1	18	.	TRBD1	CASSWGQVHDFMNTEAFF	TGTGCCAGCAGCTGGGGACAGGTGCACGACTTCATGAACACTGAAGCTTTCTTT
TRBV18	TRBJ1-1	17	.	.	CASSPRRWTSRNTEAFF	TGTGCCAGCTCGCCAAGACGGTGGACATCCAGGAACACTGAAGCTTTCTTT
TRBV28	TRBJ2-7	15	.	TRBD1	CASSLDRGRLDEQYF	TGTGCCAGCAGTTTGGACAGGGGGCGCCTAGACGAGCAGTACTTC
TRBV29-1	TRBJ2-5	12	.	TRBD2	CSVERGGETQYF	TGCAGCGTTGAACGCGGGGGAGAGACCCAGTACTTC
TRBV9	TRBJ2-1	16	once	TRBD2	CASSTVLAGGPDEQFF	TGTGCCAGCAGCACGGTGCTAGCGGGGGGGCCCGATGAGCAGTTCTTC
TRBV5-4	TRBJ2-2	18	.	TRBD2	CASSPRTSGSRWTGELFF	TGTGCCAGCAGCCCCCGGACTAGCGGGAGTAGGTGGACCGGGGAGCTGTTTTTT
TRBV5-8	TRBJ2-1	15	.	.	CASSLGVVGADEQFF	TGTGCCAGCAGCCTGGGGGTGGTGGGGGCGGATGAGCAGTTCTTC
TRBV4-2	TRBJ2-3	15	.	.	CASSLGSVQGDTQYF	TGTGCCAGCAGCCTCGGGAGCGTGCAAGGAGATACGCAGTATTTT
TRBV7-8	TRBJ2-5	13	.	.	CASSLVPVETQYF	TGTGCCAGCAGCTTAGTTCCCGTGGAGACCCAGTACTTC
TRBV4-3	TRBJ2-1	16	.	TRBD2	CASSQEIAGVGNEQFF	TGCGCCAGCAGCCAAGAAATAGCGGGAGTCGGAAATGAGCAGTTCTTC
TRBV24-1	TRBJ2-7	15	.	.	CATSDPVKSPYEQYF	TGTGCCACCAGTGACCCGGTTAAGTCCCCTTACGAGCAGTACTTC
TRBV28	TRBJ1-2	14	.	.	CASSSPTDSYGYTF	TGTGCCAGCAGTTCTCCCACGGACTCCTATGGCTACACCTTC
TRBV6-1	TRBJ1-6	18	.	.	CASSGRFSGTSYNSPLHF	TGTGCCAGCAGTGGGCGGTTTTCGGGTACCTCCTATAATTCACCCCTCCACTTT
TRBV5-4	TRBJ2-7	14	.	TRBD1	CASSLQAGGREQYF	TGTGCCAGCAGCCTGCAAGCAGGGGGTCGCGAGCAGTACTTC
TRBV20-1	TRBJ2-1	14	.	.	CSASRLAINNEQFF	TGCAGTGCTAGTAGGCTAGCGATAAACAATGAGCAGTTCTTC
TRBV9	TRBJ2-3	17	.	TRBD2	CASSHHRTSAGTDTQYF	TGTGCCAGCAGCCACCATCGGACTAGCGCGGGCACAGATACGCAGTATTTT
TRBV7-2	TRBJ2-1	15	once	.	CASSFVRGTNNEQFF	TGTGCCAGCAGCTTTGTGAGGGGGACAAACAATGAGCAGTTCTTC
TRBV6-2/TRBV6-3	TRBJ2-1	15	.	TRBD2	CASSYSSGSYNEQFF	TGTGCCAGCAGTTACTCTAGCGGGAGCTACAATGAGCAGTTCTTC
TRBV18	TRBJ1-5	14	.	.	CASSPREGNQPQHF	TGTGCCAGCTCACCGAGGGAGGGGAATCAGCCCCAGCATTTT
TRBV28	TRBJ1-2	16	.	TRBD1	CASRKPGQGNVDGYTF	TGTGCCAGCAGAAAACCGGGACAGGGGAATGTTGATGGCTACACCTTC
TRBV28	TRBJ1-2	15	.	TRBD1	CASSLGQGLVYGYTF	TGTGCCAGCAGTTTGGGACAGGGATTAGTCTATGGCTACACCTTC
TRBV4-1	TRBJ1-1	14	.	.	CASSHQGQNTEAFF	TGCGCCAGCAGCCACCAAGGACAGAACACTGAAGCTTTCTTT
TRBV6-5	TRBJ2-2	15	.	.	CASTNRVGNTGELFF	TGTGCCAGCACAAACAGGGTCGGGAACACCGGGGAGCTGTTTTTT
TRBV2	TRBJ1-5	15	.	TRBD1	CASSEEDRVRQPQHF	TGTGCCAGCAGTGAAGAGGACAGGGTTCGGCAGCCCCAGCATTTT
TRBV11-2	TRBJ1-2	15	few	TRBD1	CASSQGQEPNYGYTF	TGTGCCAGCAGCCAAGGACAGGAGCCTAACTATGGCTACACCTTC
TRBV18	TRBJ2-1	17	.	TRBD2	CASSPPIVQRGGNEQFF	TGTGCCAGCTCACCTCCTATCGTCCAGCGGGGGGGCAATGAGCAGTTCTTC
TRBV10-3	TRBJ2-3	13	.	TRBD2	CAISGTSSVTQYF	TGTGCCATCAGCGGGACTAGCAGTGTTACGCAGTATTTT
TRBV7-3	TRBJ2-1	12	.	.	CASSLRLGEQFF	TGTGCCAGCAGCCTCCGACTTGGCGAGCAGTTCTTC
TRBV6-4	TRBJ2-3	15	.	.	CASSESGVTTDTQYF	TGTGCCAGCAGTGAATCGGGGGTTACAACAGATACGCAGTATTTT
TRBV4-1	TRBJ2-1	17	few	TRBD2	CASSQGFAGETYNEQFF	TGCGCCAGCAGCCAAGGCTTTGCGGGAGAGACATACAATGAGCAGTTCTTC
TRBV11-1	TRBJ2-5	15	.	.	CASSLRGGNVKTQYF	TGTGCCAGCAGCTTAAGAGGTGGAAACGTGAAGACCCAGTACTTC
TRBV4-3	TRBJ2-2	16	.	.	CASSQEWGGVAGELFF	TGCGCCAGCAGCCAAGAGTGGGGCGGGGTTGCAGGGGAGCTGTTTTTT
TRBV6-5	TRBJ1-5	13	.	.	CASRGLGNQPQHF	TGTGCCAGCAGGGGGCTAGGCAATCAGCCCCAGCATTTT
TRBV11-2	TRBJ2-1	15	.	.	CASSGSRTVYNEQFF	TGTGCCAGCAGCGGAAGCCGGACAGTTTACAATGAGCAGTTCTTC
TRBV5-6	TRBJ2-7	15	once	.	CASSLGAANSYEQYF	TGTGCCAGCAGCTTGGGGGCAGCAAACTCCTACGAGCAGTACTTC
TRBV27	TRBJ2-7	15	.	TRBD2	CASSIVAGYSYEQYF	TGTGCCAGCAGTATAGTAGCGGGTTACTCCTACGAGCAGTACTTC
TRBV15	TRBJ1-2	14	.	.	CATSRGDSDYGYTF	TGTGCCACCAGCAGGGGTGACTCTGACTATGGCTACACCTTC
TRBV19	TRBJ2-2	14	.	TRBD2	CASSRAGGPGELFF	TGTGCCAGTAGTAGAGCGGGGGGGCCCGGGGAGCTGTTTTTT
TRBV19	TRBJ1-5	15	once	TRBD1	CASKDTGGGNQPQHF	TGTGCCAGTAAAGACACAGGGGGCGGCAATCAGCCCCAGCATTTT
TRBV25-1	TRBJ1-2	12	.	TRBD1	CASMGQSYGYTF	TGTGCCAGCATGGGACAGTCCTATGGCTACACCTTC
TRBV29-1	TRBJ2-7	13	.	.	CSVEDDRYYEQYF	TGCAGCGTTGAAGATGACAGGTACTACGAGCAGTACTTC
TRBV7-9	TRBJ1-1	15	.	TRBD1	CASSLRQGAGTEAFF	TGTGCCAGCAGCCTTAGACAGGGGGCAGGCACTGAAGCTTTCTTT
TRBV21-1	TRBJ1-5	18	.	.	CASSKTVSGTANNQPQHF	TGTGCCAGCAGCAAAACAGTATCGGGGACAGCAAATAATCAGCCCCAGCATTTT
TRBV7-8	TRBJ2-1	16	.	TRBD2	CASSAITSGSTNEQFF	TGTGCCAGCAGCGCTATAACTAGCGGGAGCACCAATGAGCAGTTCTTC
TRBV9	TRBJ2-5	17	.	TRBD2	CASSVAASGGFQETQYF	TGTGCCAGCAGCGTAGCGGCTAGCGGGGGTTTCCAAGAGACCCAGTACTTC